These 8 T cell receptor beta chains were sequenced from one sample in a study of beta chain features in type 1 diabetes. Sequenced material consisted of expressed TCRB transcripts (all of the isolated RNA was reverse transcribed). Using immunoSEQ multiplex PCR, the repertoire was profiled, and TCRdb retains in-frame clones only, with some absent. Of fewer than 400,000 clones listed, around 8% are singletons. Sequencing was carried out using central memory CD4+ T cells from blood. The source of these receptors is a woman aged 18-35 years in good health.

This rearrangement joins TRBV4-2 to TRBJ2-3, with 7 positions matching TRBD2. V dropped 4 bases and J dropped 0; count of bases not matched to a gene: 10. Germline V gene lookup returns CDR1 LGHNA and CDR2 YNFKEQ. This CDR3 comprises 17 residues. CDR3: CASSLFTGAGSTDTQYF. The CDR3 DNA sequence: TGTGCCAGCAGCCTATTCACGGGAGCGGGGAGCACAGATACGCAGTATTTT.

This clone was seen a few times. The CDR3 spells CASSLARTVSNQPQHF. The CDR3 nucleotides are TGTGCCAGCAGCTTAGCCCGGACGGTATCCAATCAGCCCCAGCATTTT. The genes are TRBV11-2 and TRBJ1-5; D not certain. V was cut by 1 base and J by 3 bases, with 13 bases left in between. The CDR3 consists of 16 residues. The germline gives CDR1 SGHAT, CDR2 FQNNGV.

This clone was observed a few times. The chain employs TRBV11-2 and TRBJ2-3; D is perhaps TRBD2 (6 bases). There are 15 residues in the CDR3. Germline CDR1 SGHAT, CDR2 FQNNGV. Trimming removed 5 bases at V and 2 bases at J, with 14 bases between. CDR3 DNA: TGTGCCAGCAGCCCGGGACTGCAGTCCACAGATACGCAGTATTTT. Translation: CASSPGLQSTDTQYF.

This clone came up a few times. The V gene is TRBV9, the J gene TRBJ2-5, with 10 bases that match TRBD1. V lost 3 bases and J lost 2; bases outside the gene matches: 10. This CDR3 spans 17 amino acids. CDR1 SGDLS and CDR2 YYNGEE come from the germline V gene. This chain's CDR3 is CASSAGGQGIGQETQYF. In nucleotides, the CDR3 is TGTGCCAGCAGCGCGGGGGGACAGGGGATAGGACAAGAGACCCAGTACTTC.

In its sample, this clone was seen a few times. This chain joins TRBV6-1 and TRBJ2-7; D is unclear. Trimming pared 10 bases from V and 6 bases from J, leaving 16 bases between. The CDR3 length is 12 residues. Germline CDR1 and CDR2: MNHNS and SASEGT. The CDR3 nucleotides are TGTGCCACCCTTACAAGCGTGGGCGAGCAGTACTTC. Protein sequence: CATLTSVGEQYF.

The chain has TRBV29-1 and TRBJ2-5; 10 bases match TRBD2. There are 13 residues in the CDR3. Germline CDR1 SQVTM, CDR2 ANQGSEA. J lost 3 bases, V lost 5 bases, and 3 bases had no gene match. DNA of the CDR3: TGCAGCGTTCGCCTAGCGGGAGAAGAGACCCAGTACTTC. Protein product: CSVRLAGEETQYF.

J is TRBJ2-5 and V is TRBV5-4; D gene uncertain. Germline loops: CDR1 SGHNT, CDR2 YYREEE (reference sequence). This CDR3 spans 13 amino acids. Deletions cut 4 bases from V and 5 bases from J, with 12 bases between. Here the CDR3 DNA reads TGTGCCAGCAGCGGAGCGACCGGGGAGACCCAGTACTTC. It yields the protein CASSGATGETQYF. The variable domain in full, with the rest retrieved from reference TRBV5-4 and TRBJ2-5, is ETGVTQSPTHLIKTRGQQVTLRCSSQSGHNTVSWYQQALGQGPQFIFQYYREEENGRGNFPPRFSGLQFPNYSSELNVNALELDDSALYLCASSGATGETQYFGPGTRLLVL.

This clone was counted a few times. The chain has TRBV28 and TRBJ1-2; 7 bases line up with TRBD1. The J segment lost 8 bases and the V segment lost 4 bases, leaving 16 bases of the junction unmatched. Germline-derived CDR1 and CDR2 are MDHEN and SYDVKM. The CDR3 totals 16 residues. As DNA, the CDR3 is TGTGCCAGCAGTTCACCGACCCGGGACAGAAGCTTAGGCTACACCTTC. This codes for CASSSPTRDRSLGYTF.